The source of this T cell receptor (beta chain) is a study of vaccination effects on CD4 cells after COVID-19. Sequencing was preceded by expansion of antigen-specific CD4+ T cells with viral peptide pools in the ViraFEST assay. Having been cultured for about 10 days, the cells underwent CD4+ T cell isolation. Two doses of either BNT162b2 or mRNA-1273 were given to each participant. This clone has only one observation. The antigen is undetermined. CDR3 length equals 13 residues. V lost 0 bases, J lost 4 bases, and 4 bases lay in between. Per germline, CDR1 SEHNR and CDR2 FQNEAQ (reference sequence). Repertoires were generated with immunoSEQ multiplex PCR, while TCRdb's copy carries only in-frame clones and drops some. The sample carries around 20,000 clones, less than 85% recorded once.

This TCR was recovered from a human donor who received a COVID-19 vaccine. The genes are TRBV7-9 and TRBJ1-3, with D hard to call. The sequenced sample was CD4+ T cells from PBMCs cultured with HCoV-229E spike peptides, obtained after COVID-19 vaccination. The DNA of the CDR3 is TGTGCCAGCAGCTTAGCGCAGGGAAACACCATATATTTT. It yields the protein CASSLAQGNTIYF. The full variable domain, rest sourced from reference TRBV7-9 and TRBJ1-3, is DTGVSQNPRHKITKRGQNVTFRCDPISEHNRLYWYRQTLGQGPEFLTYFQNEAQLEKSRLLSDRFSAERPKGSFSTLEIQRTEQGDSAMYLCASSLAQGNTIYFGEGSWLTVV.